The rows below give T cell receptor beta chains drawn from one sample of a study of T cells in Graves' hyperthyroidism and ophthalmopathy. TCRdb reanalysed the multiplex PCR reads using MiXCR and keeps one entry per CDR3 protein. The sample has some 270,000 distinct CDR3 sequences; roughly 14% are singletons. The sequencing sample was made of blood. These receptors all stem from a woman aged 25 to 39 with Graves' hyperthyroidism that later progressed to Graves' ophthalmopathy. Both conserved end residues are part of each CDR3. D genes are given only for firm matches. Size tells how often a clone was seen (once, few, many) or the class of an expanded clone, and some rows leave it out.

clone size,V gene,J gene,D gene,CDR3 length,CDR3 DNA,CDR3 protein
many,TRBV5-1,TRBJ2-7,-,17,TGCGCCAGCAGCTGGGAATCTGCCGGGGGCTTCGTGTACGAGCAGTACTTC,CASSWESAGGFVYEQYF
many,TRBV20-1,TRBJ2-1,-,14,TGCAGTGCTACACCTCCGTCCTCCTACAATGAGCAGTTCTTC,CSATPPSSYNEQFF
many,TRBV20-1,TRBJ2-5,TRBD1,13,TGCAGTGCTAGGGGGACAGGGGGGGAGACCCAGTACTTC,CSARGTGGETQYF
many,TRBV7-2,TRBJ2-5,-,13,TGTGCCAGCAGCTTTGGGGGTCGGGAGACCCAGTACTTC,CASSFGGRETQYF
many,TRBV28,TRBJ1-5,TRBD1,16,TGTGCCAGCAGTTTATGGGGGACAGGGGGCGATCAGCCCCAGCATTTT,CASSLWGTGGDQPQHF
-,TRBV5-1,TRBJ1-4,-,14,TGCGCCAGCAGCTTGTTTAGTCGCGCGGATGAACTGTTTTTT,CASSLFSRADELFF
few,TRBV6-2/TRBV6-3,TRBJ2-2,TRBD1,14,TGTGCCAGCAGTTCCGGGACAGCGACCGGGGAGCTGTTTTTT,CASSSGTATGELFF
many,TRBV29-1,TRBJ2-7,-,11,TGCAGCGTTAGGTGGGGGCCCGAGCAGTACTTC,CSVRWGPEQYF
many,TRBV11-2,TRBJ2-1,-,14,TGTGCCAGCAGCTTGACGCGAGCCGCCAATGAGCAGTTCTTC,CASSLTRAANEQFF
many,TRBV7-2,TRBJ1-2,-,13,TGTGCCAGCAGCTCGACAGATAACTATGGCTACACCTTC,CASSSTDNYGYTF
many,TRBV11-3,TRBJ2-7,-,15,TGTGCCAGCAGCTTAGGGCAGGGAGTCTCCTACGAGCAGTACTTC,CASSLGQGVSYEQYF
few,TRBV9,TRBJ1-6,-,15,TGTGCCAGCAGCGCCTCTGGGGGTGCACAGTCACCCCTCCACTTT,CASSASGGAQSPLHF
few,TRBV19,TRBJ2-3,-,15,TGTGCCAGTAGTCAAACGCGTGTAAGGACAGATACGCAGTATTTT,CASSQTRVRTDTQYF
few,TRBV6-8,TRBJ2-1,-,15,TGTGCCAGCAGCCCGTTTAGGGAGGCCTACAATGAGCAGTTCTTC,CASSPFREAYNEQFF
many,TRBV3-1,TRBJ2-3,-,16,TGTGCCAGCAGCCAAGATAGTACGTTCACGGCGGATACGCAGTATTTT,CASSQDSTFTADTQYF
many,TRBV28,TRBJ2-5,-,12,TGTGCCAGCAAGGGACAACAAGAGACCCAGTACTTC,CASKGQQETQYF
many,TRBV4-3,TRBJ2-7,-,15,TGCGCCAGCAGCCGCAACAAGGGAGAGTCGGCCGAGCAGTACTTC,CASSRNKGESAEQYF
many,TRBV6-2/TRBV6-3,TRBJ2-1,-,13,TGTGCCAGCAGCACCCAGGGACCCAATGAGCAGTTCTTC,CASSTQGPNEQFF
few,TRBV7-6,TRBJ1-2,TRBD1,16,TGTGCCAGCAGCCCCATGCTGCAGGGGGCGGGGTATGGCTACACCTTC,CASSPMLQGAGYGYTF
many,TRBV27,TRBJ2-7,TRBD1,16,TGTGCCAGCAAATACGACTCCGGGACAGGGAGCTACGAGCAGTACTTC,CASKYDSGTGSYEQYF
-,TRBV19,TRBJ2-4,TRBD2,17,TGTGCCGGTAGTATACGGACTAGCGGGAGGGCCAAAAACATTCAGTACTTC,CAGSIRTSGRAKNIQYF
-,TRBV4-2,TRBJ1-2,-,15,TGTGCCAGCAGCCAAGATCACGGGACGCTTTATGGCTACACCTTC,CASSQDHGTLYGYTF
many,TRBV11-2,TRBJ1-2,TRBD1,16,TGTGCCAGCAGCTCGAACCGACAGGGCGCCTCGGGGGGCTACACCTTC,CASSSNRQGASGGYTF
-,TRBV19,TRBJ2-3,TRBD2,11,TGTGCCAGTAGGGGAGGGGATACGCAGTATTTT,CASRGGDTQYF
-,TRBV12-3/TRBV12-4,TRBJ1-2,-,14,TGTGCCAGCAGCCCGCCGGGACTTTTCTATGGCTACACCTTC,CASSPPGLFYGYTF
many,TRBV6-1,TRBJ2-1,-,18,TGTGCCAGCAGTGCAAGATGTTTACCCCCCCCCTCACTGGGTGAGCAGTTCTTC,CASSARCLPPPSLGEQFF
few,TRBV12-3/TRBV12-4,TRBJ2-2,TRBD2,18,TGTGCCAGCACCCTGAGTCTCCTAGACTCCGGGGAGGGCGGGGAGCTGTTTTTT,CASTLSLLDSGEGGELFF
many,TRBV28,TRBJ2-7,-,15,-,CASSSSVAFSYEQYF
-,TRBV11-2,TRBJ1-3,-,11,TGTGCCAGTCTATCTGGAAACACCATATATTTT,CASLSGNTIYF
many,TRBV20-1,TRBJ2-7,TRBD2,14,TGCAGTGCAACCGGACTAGCGGGAGGAAACGAGCAGTACTTC,CSATGLAGGNEQYF
-,TRBV19,TRBJ1-6,-,15,TGTGCCAGTAAGATCAGGGGATCCTATAATTCACCCCTCCACTTT,CASKIRGSYNSPLHF
many,TRBV6-2/TRBV6-3,TRBJ1-5,-,15,TGTGCCAGCAGTCACGAGGGAAGTCGCAATCAGCCCCAGCATTTT,CASSHEGSRNQPQHF
many,TRBV6-1,TRBJ2-7,-,10,TGTGCCAGCAATGCCTACGAGCAGTACTTC,CASNAYEQYF
-,TRBV28,TRBJ1-3,TRBD1,14,TGTGCCAGCGGTTCGGGACAGGGTCGCGGCACCATATATTTT,CASGSGQGRGTIYF
few,TRBV6-1,TRBJ2-5,-,14,TGTGCCAGCAGTGAAGGGTGGGGCTGGGAGACCCAGTACTTC,CASSEGWGWETQYF
many,TRBV27,TRBJ2-7,-,15,TGTGCCAGCAGTTTACGGCAGAACGGCGCCTACGAGCAGTACTTC,CASSLRQNGAYEQYF
-,TRBV10-3,TRBJ1-2,TRBD1,14,TGTGCCATCAGTGAGTCGGGAGGGGGCGCGGGCTACACCTTC,CAISESGGGAGYTF
many,TRBV18,TRBJ2-1,TRBD2,16,TGTGCCAGCTCACCAAGACTAGCGGGAATGTACAATGAGCAGTTCTTC,CASSPRLAGMYNEQFF
many,TRBV20-1,TRBJ2-1,-,12,TGCAGTGCTAGAGAACTGGACTACCAAGCGTTCTTC,CSARELDYQAFF
many,TRBV28,TRBJ2-7,TRBD2,14,TGTGCCAGCAGCCTAGCGGCGCTTTCCTACGAGCAGTACTTC,CASSLAALSYEQYF
many,TRBV5-6,TRBJ1-2,TRBD1,13,TGTGCCAGCAGCTGGGGACAGGAATATGGCTACACCTTC,CASSWGQEYGYTF
-,TRBV5-1,TRBJ2-1,-,16,TGCGCCAGCAGCTCCGCAGGAGGGATCTCCTACAATGAGCAGTTCTTC,CASSSAGGISYNEQFF
many,TRBV28,TRBJ1-1,-,15,TGTGCCAGCAGTTTCCGCAACAGGGCGAACACTGAAGCTTTCTTT,CASSFRNRANTEAFF
many,TRBV11-2,TRBJ2-1,-,13,TGTGCCAGCAGCTCCCGGGAAGGGACTGAGCAGTTCTTC,CASSSREGTEQFF
many,TRBV5-5,TRBJ1-1,TRBD1,15,TGTGCCAGCACCCTCCTACAGGGGGCGCGGACTGAAGCTTTCTTT,CASTLLQGARTEAFF